Each of the 4 T cell receptor beta chains below was sequenced from the same sample in a study of human T cells and chemical hapten exposure. The time point denotes: patch test 3, about 24 weeks after DPC sensitization. Treatment reported: therapeutic diphenylcyclopropenone sensitization with weekly scalp DPC. One entry per CDR3 protein results from TCRdb running MiXCR on the RACE reads. Of 80,000 to 100,000 distinct CDR3 sequences in the sample, approximately 11% were seen once. The sample consisted of whole blood, taken in connection with sensitization to the hapten diphenylcyclopropenone (DPC). These receptors all come from a woman younger than 45 with alopecia areata. Some clones in this sample may be carry-over from other donors' samples.

This clonotype occurred many times. CDR3 residues: CASSDVQGSADTQYF. CDR3 nucleotide sequence: TGTGCCAGCAGTGACGTCCAGGGAAGCGCAGATACGCAGTATTTT. The gene calls are TRBV6-4 and TRBJ2-3; D is perhaps TRBD1 (5 bases). The CDR3 is made up of 15 amino acids. Trimming left V 2 bases short and J 4 bases short, with 13 bases between. The germline V gene encodes CDR1 MRHNA and CDR2 SNTAGT.

This clonotype was recorded at least ten times. The chain recombines TRBV28 with TRBJ2-1; no clear D. CDR3 length: 12 amino acids. Per the germline V gene, CDR1 is MDHEN and CDR2 is SYDVKM. Trimming took off 6 bases at V and 9 bases at J, with 12 bases between the two ends. The CDR3 DNA reads TGTGCCAGCAGCTTGACCCCCAGTGAGCAGTTCTTC. This sequence encodes CASSLTPSEQFF.

This clonotype has just a few counts. The V gene is TRBV3-1, the J gene TRBJ2-1, with a tentative D call TRBD2 (5 bases). The CDR3 runs to 16 residues. Trimming took 3 bases from V and 2 from J, leaving 14 bases between them. Germline values: CDR1 LGHDT, CDR2 YNNKEL (reference sequence). In DNA form, the CDR3 reads TGTGCCAGCAGCCATTGGGCAGCGGAGGCCTACAATGAGCAGTTCTTC. Its translation is CASSHWAAEAYNEQFF.

This clonotype was recorded a few times. The chain carries TRBV20-1 and TRBJ1-1; D is unresolved. CDR3 length: 12 amino acids. Germline CDR1 reads DFQATT; CDR2 reads SNEGSKA (reference sequence). The V end was cut by 2 bases, the J end by 0 bases, with 4 bases between. DNA of the CDR3: TGCAGTGCTAGACCAGTGAACACTGAAGCTTTCTTT. Amino acid sequence: CSARPVNTEAFF.